The 27 T cell receptor beta chains listed next were all sequenced from one sample in a study of shared clonotypes between healthy human individuals. Sequencing used immunoSEQ multiplex PCR; TCRdb keeps in-frame clones, though not all of them. Here the sample spans around 1,900,000 clones, 85% to 95% being singletons. CD8 cells regarded as naive lacked CD45RO, were positively chosen for CCR7, and omitted terminally differentiated effector memory CD45RA+ cells. The sample taken for sequencing was naive CD8+ T cells from PBMCs. The receptors derive from a man between 18 and 35 years old in good health. Some clones in this sample may be carry-over from other donors' samples.

This clone was counted once. The genes are TRBV28 and TRBJ1-2; a possible D gene is TRBD1 (5 bases). CDR1 and CDR2 (germline): MDHEN, SYDVKM. This CDR3 is 15 amino acids long. V was trimmed by 2 bases and J by 2 bases, leaving 12 bases between them. CDR3 sequence: CASSLRGLRNYGYTF. CDR3 bases: TGTGCCAGCAGTTTACGGGGACTGAGAAACTATGGCTACACCTTC.

V and J are TRBV14 and TRBJ2-7; 11 bases agree with TRBD2. There are 15 residues in the CDR3. From germline, CDR1 is SGHDN and CDR2 FVKESK. The trim removed 2 bases at V and 4 bases at J, leaving 4 bases unmatched. In DNA, the CDR3 is TGTGCCAGCAGCCAAATAGCGGGAGGGACTTACGAGCAGTACTTC. Encoded protein: CASSQIAGGTYEQYF.

V and J are TRBV15 and TRBJ2-7; tentative D call: TRBD2 (5 bases). The CDR3 runs to 12 residues. Germline loops: CDR1 LNHNV, CDR2 YYDKDF (reference sequence). V gave up 3 bases and J gave up 5 bases, with 8 bases separating them. The CDR3 sequence: CATSSLLDEQYF. The DNA of the CDR3 is TGTGCCACCAGCAGTCTACTAGACGAGCAGTACTTC.

The chain employs TRBV5-1 and TRBJ1-1; 7 nucleotides align to TRBD1. The V gene end was trimmed by 0 bases and the J gene end by 5 bases; junction bases not matched to a gene: 7. From germline, CDR1 is SGHRS and CDR2 YFSETQ. The CDR3 has 15 amino acids. The CDR3 reads CASSLGAQGRTEAFF. The CDR3 DNA follows: TGCGCCAGCAGCTTGGGTGCACAGGGGCGGACTGAAGCTTTCTTT.

A word on this clone: Additional DNA sequences in this sample encode the identical CDR3. V and J are TRBV27 and TRBJ2-7; 8 bases align to TRBD1. Germline V lookup: CDR1 MNHEY, CDR2 SMNVEV (reference sequence). This CDR3 spans 13 amino acids. J gave up 5 bases and V 2 bases, and 2 bases lay outside the gene matches. CDR3 loop: CASSLDRGNEQYF. The CDR3, as DNA: TGTGCCAGCAGTTTAGACAGGGGTAACGAGCAGTACTTC.

The chain combines TRBV29-1 with TRBJ2-3; the D is unclear. Looked up from germline, CDR1 is SQVTM and CDR2 is ANQGSEA. V lost 1 base and J lost 0, with 5 bases in between. This CDR3 contains 13 residues. Here the CDR3 reads CSVEGSSTDTQYF. CDR3 nucleotides: TGCAGCGTTGAAGGGTCTAGCACAGATACGCAGTATTTT.

The J gene is TRBJ2-5, the V gene TRBV27; 8 bases line up with TRBD2. With 6 bases clipped from V and 5 bases from J, the junction kept 17 bases outside the gene matches. Looked up from germline, CDR1 is MNHEY and CDR2 is SMNVEV (reference sequence). The CDR3 length is 17 residues. CDR3 DNA sequence: TGTGCCAGCAGCCCCATCCGGGCGGAGCGGGAGCGGGAGACCCAGTACTTC. Translated, it gives CASSPIRAERERETQYF.

Concerning this clone itself: Additional DNA sequences in this sample encode the identical CDR3. The chain has TRBV9 and TRBJ2-7; D gene ambiguous. The V gene's germline CDR1 is SGDLS and CDR2 YYNGEE. The V and J ends lost 0 bases and 0 bases respectively, with 4 bases between them. This CDR3 region has 13 residues. The CDR3 here is CASSVDASYEQYF. CDR3 in DNA: TGTGCCAGCAGCGTAGACGCCTCCTACGAGCAGTACTTC.

The V gene is TRBV15, the J gene TRBJ1-5, with D perhaps TRBD1 (5 bases). The CDR3 has 16 amino acids. Germline CDR1 is LNHNV and CDR2 is YYDKDF (reference sequence). V was trimmed by 4 bases and J by 6 bases, leaving 19 bases between them. The CDR3 here is CATSIGGVGLGQPQHF. In DNA form, the CDR3 reads TGTGCCACCAGCATTGGGGGTGTGGGGTTAGGTCAGCCCCAGCATTTT.

The chain has TRBV27 and TRBJ1-1; 7 bases align to TRBD1. CDR1 and CDR2 from the germline V gene are MNHEY and SMNVEV (reference sequence). V lost 5 bases and J lost 4; bases outside the gene matches: 13. The CDR3 is 16 residues long. CDR3 DNA sequence: TGTGCCAGCAGTCCAATTAAAAAACAGGGGACCACTGAAGCTTTCTTT. Translated, it gives CASSPIKKQGTTEAFF.

The chain links TRBV27 to TRBJ2-7, with TRBD2 as a possible D gene (6 bases). Germline-derived CDR1 and CDR2 are MNHEY and SMNVEV (reference sequence). Trimming took off 5 bases at V and 2 bases at J, with 16 bases between the two ends. CDR3 length: 15 amino acids. CDR3 amino acids: CASSPQRAKAYEQYF. CDR3 coding DNA: TGTGCCAGCAGTCCCCAGCGGGCAAAAGCCTACGAGCAGTACTTC.

The V call is TRBV29-1, the J call TRBJ1-4; 10 bases agree with TRBD1. V was pared by 4 bases and J by 4 bases, with 12 bases of the junction left unmatched. The germline V gene encodes CDR1 SQVTM and CDR2 ANQGSEA. CDR3 length: 17 residues. CDR3 nucleotides: TGCAGCGTTGGAGACGTCCCGGGACAGGGGTATAATGAAAAACTGTTTTTT. It codes for CSVGDVPGQGYNEKLFF.

The chain is built from TRBV28 and TRBJ2-7; D uncertain. The V gene's germline CDR1 is MDHEN and CDR2 SYDVKM. Deletions cut 3 bases from V and 3 bases from J, with 9 bases between. The CDR3 contains 13 residues. The CDR3 DNA reads as TGTGCCAGCAGTTTTGCTCACAGCTACGAGCAGTACTTC. It translates to CASSFAHSYEQYF.

The rearrangement uses TRBV11-1 and TRBJ2-3, with 10 positions matching TRBD1. V trimming: 7 bases; J trimming: 6 bases; junction bases outside the gene matches: 7. This CDR3 has 14 amino acids. From germline, CDR1 is SGHAT and CDR2 FQDESV (reference sequence). The CDR3 reads CASIDRGLYDTQYF. The CDR3 nucleotides read TGTGCCAGCATCGACAGGGGGCTGTATGATACGCAGTATTTT.

This chain connects TRBV6-5 to TRBJ2-1, with no clear D. The CDR3 has 14 residues. Trimming shortened V by 4 bases and J by 1 base, and 8 bases separated the two germline ends. CDR1 and CDR2 from the germline V gene are MNHEY and SVGAGI. The CDR3 coding sequence is TGTGCCAGCAGTTTGACGATTTCCTACAATGAGCAGTTCTTC. Its translation is CASSLTISYNEQFF.

V gene TRBV10-3 combines with J gene TRBJ2-1; TRBD2 agrees at 9 bases. The CDR3 contains 17 residues. Germline V gene sequence: CDR1 ENHRY, CDR2 SYGVKD. Unmatched junction bases numbered 15, after V lost 5 bases and J lost 7 bases. CDR3 residues: CAISRKVSGRLGNEQFF. CDR3 nucleotide sequence: TGTGCCATCAGTCGAAAAGTCAGCGGGAGGCTCGGAAATGAGCAGTTCTTC.

This clone was recorded only once. The rearrangement links TRBV15 to TRBJ2-6; D unclear. Trimming stripped 0 bases from V and 0 bases from J, with 6 bases between. Germline CDR1 LNHNV, CDR2 YYDKDF (reference sequence). This CDR3 has 16 residues. The CDR3 coding sequence is TGTGCCACCAGCAGAGAACGGTCCTCTGGGGCCAACGTCCTGACTTTC. It is translated as CATSRERSSGANVLTF.

The chain combines TRBV28 with TRBJ2-6; no clear D gene. V was clipped by 5 bases and J by 4 bases, with 15 bases between them. This CDR3 has 16 residues. Germline CDR1 MDHEN, CDR2 SYDVKM. Here the CDR3 reads CASSLTGSWGANVLTF. DNA for the CDR3: TGTGCCAGCAGTCTAACTGGATCGTGGGGGGCCAACGTCCTGACTTTC.

The CDR3 reads CASSVEGTSGSEQYF. CDR3 in DNA: TGTGCCAGCAGCGTAGAGGGGACTAGCGGGAGCGAGCAGTACTTC. J is TRBJ2-7 and V is TRBV9; 14 positions match TRBD2. The length of the CDR3 is 15 residues. Per the germline V gene, CDR1 is SGDLS and CDR2 is YYNGEE. The junction had 2 bases not matched to a gene; V was cut back by 0 bases and J by 6 bases.

This sequence joins TRBV5-1 and TRBJ2-1; 9 positions match TRBD2. The CDR3 contains 17 residues. Germline loops: CDR1 SGHRS, CDR2 YFSETQ. J lost 2 bases, V lost 0 bases, and 6 bases had no gene match. CDR3 residues: CASSLAFGGRAYNEQFF. In DNA, the CDR3 is TGCGCCAGCAGCTTGGCGTTCGGCGGGAGGGCCTACAATGAGCAGTTCTTC.

This chain joins TRBV10-3 and TRBJ2-3; 9 bases map to TRBD2. Germline V lookup: CDR1 ENHRY, CDR2 SYGVKD. CDR3 length: 18 residues. V lost 2 bases and J lost 3; bases outside the gene matches: 12. The CDR3: CAISEPGVAGEFTDTQYF. The CDR3 DNA sequence: TGTGCCATCAGTGAGCCAGGGGTAGCGGGAGAGTTTACAGATACGCAGTATTTT.

The CDR3 region is CASSPRPGLAGHEQYF. The CDR3 coding sequence is TGCGCCAGCAGCCCCAGACCGGGACTAGCGGGGCACGAGCAGTACTTC. The chain employs TRBV5-1 and TRBJ2-7; TRBD2 matches at 13 bases. This CDR3 is built from 16 residues. Unmatched junction bases numbered 9, after V lost 4 bases and J lost 5 bases. The V gene's germline CDR1 is SGHRS and CDR2 YFSETQ.

This clone was picked up one time. The J gene is TRBJ2-1, the V gene TRBV19; D is ambiguous. The V end was cut by 3 bases, the J end by 9 bases, with 12 bases between. This CDR3 has 13 amino acids. In germline, CDR1 is LNHDA, CDR2 SQIVND (reference sequence). The CDR3, as DNA: TGTGCCAGTAGTATTCGCGAGACCGGTGAGCAGTTCTTC. Translating gives CASSIRETGEQFF.

The chain combines TRBV29-1 with TRBJ2-7; 11 bases align to TRBD1. Germline-derived CDR1 and CDR2 are SQVTM and ANQGSEA. The CDR3 is 14 amino acids. V was pared by 4 bases and J by 3 bases, with 5 bases of the junction left unmatched. The CDR3: CSVVPGQGDYEQYF. CDR3 sequence (DNA): TGCAGCGTTGTTCCGGGACAGGGGGACTACGAGCAGTACTTC.

V is TRBV4-3 and J is TRBJ2-1, with 7 positions matching TRBD2. This CDR3 is 16 amino acids long. The germline CDR1 and CDR2 sequences are LGHNA and YSLEER. Trimming cost V 3 bases and J 0 bases; bases outside gene matches: 5. The CDR3 region is CASSQLLADSYNEQFF. The CDR3 DNA follows: TGCGCCAGCAGCCAGTTGCTAGCGGACTCCTACAATGAGCAGTTCTTC.

V is TRBV11-2 and J is TRBJ2-5; 11 bases map to TRBD1. The CDR3 is made up of 15 amino acids. After removal of 5 bases from V and 5 bases from J, the junction contained 7 bases not matched to a gene. The germline V gene encodes CDR1 SGHAT and CDR2 FQNNGV. The CDR3 is CASSPGQGARETQYF. The CDR3 region has the DNA TGTGCCAGCAGCCCTGGACAGGGGGCGCGTGAGACCCAGTACTTC.

The gene calls are TRBV18 and TRBJ1-1; 8 positions match TRBD1. V gave up 5 bases and J gave up 1 base; unmatched junction bases: 3. This CDR3 comprises 14 residues. The germline V gene encodes CDR1 KGHSH and CDR2 LQKENI. The CDR3 DNA follows: TGTGCCAGCTCAACCGACAGGGGGAACACTGAAGCTTTCTTT. Protein product: CASSTDRGNTEAFF.